One sample yielded the 6 T cell receptor beta chains listed below, sequenced in a study. In TCRdb, the RT-PCR reads were re-called with MiXCR into one record per CDR3 protein. The sample comprises fewer than 800,000 distinct CDR3 sequences, approximately 14% of which are singletons, and 3% to 4.5% rests with the top ten. Material: memory CD4+ T cells from blood. These receptors all stem from a female donor in good health, serving as a healthy control.

This clonotype has a count of ten or more. J is TRBJ1-2 and V is TRBV5-1; D might be TRBD1 (5 bases). CDR3 size: 13 residues. Trimming removed 0 bases from V and 7 bases from J, with 10 bases in between. The germline gives CDR1 SGHRS, CDR2 YFSETQ. The CDR3 sequence is CASSLDRSSGYTF. The CDR3 DNA is TGCGCCAGCAGCTTGGACAGGTCGAGTGGCTACACCTTC.

The chain recombines TRBV20-1 with TRBJ1-1; possibly TRBD1 for D (5 bases). The CDR3 spans 15 residues. From germline, CDR1 is DFQATT and CDR2 SNEGSKA (reference sequence). V lost 3 bases to trimming and J lost 1 base, with 15 bases between them. CDR3 sequence: CSASSPGGGNTEAFF. DNA of the CDR3: TGCAGTGCTAGTTCCCCCGGGGGTGGGAACACTGAAGCTTTCTTT.

The chain recombines TRBV12-5 with TRBJ1-1, with D tentatively TRBD1 (6 bases). The CDR3 runs to 13 residues. CDR1 LGHNT and CDR2 FRNRAP come from the germline V gene. V was pared by 7 bases and J by 5 bases, with 14 bases between. The CDR3 is CASVQTGTTEAFF. The CDR3 nucleotides read TGTGCTAGTGTCCAGACAGGAACAACTGAAGCTTTCTTT.

This clonotype has ten or more counts. The chain carries TRBV12-3 or TRBV12-4 and TRBJ2-1; 11 bases line up with TRBD2. The CDR3 runs to 17 residues. The V and J ends lost 2 bases and 8 bases, in that order; junction bases with no gene match: 11. This CDR3 is CASSLSLAGGVADEQFF. The CDR3 DNA reads TGTGCCAGCAGTTTAAGCCTAGCGGGAGGTGTGGCCGATGAGCAGTTCTTC.

V is TRBV6-4 and J is TRBJ1-1, with 8 bases aligning to TRBD1. J was trimmed by 5 bases and V by 6 bases; bases with no gene match: 20. Germline lookup yields CDR1 MRHNA and CDR2 SNTAGT. The CDR3 extends over 18 amino acids. In nucleotides, the CDR3 is TGTGCCAGCAGCTCATCCAGCATTTACCTACAGGGGGGGACTGAAGCTTTCTTT. This codes for CASSSSSIYLQGGTEAFF.

This clonotype has only a few counts. The chain recombines TRBV11-2 with TRBJ1-6; the D gene is possibly TRBD1 (5 bases). This CDR3 comprises 14 residues. Germline values: CDR1 SGHAT, CDR2 FQNNGV. Trimming pared 1 base from V and 8 bases from J, leaving 9 bases between. CDR3 nucleotides: TGTGCCAGCAGCTTAGGGGGGAAGGATTCACCCCTCCACTTT. Amino acid sequence: CASSLGGKDSPLHF.